The T cell receptor (beta chain) under discussion was sequenced for a study of T cell repertoires in cytomegalovirus infection. CDR1 and CDR2 (germline): SGHVS, FNYEAQ. The CDR3 has 12 residues. V gave up 2 bases and J gave up 6 bases, with 8 bases separating them. This clonotype was observed a single time. TCRdb itself ran the reads through MiXCR, one entry per CDR3 protein. Of about 160,000 distinct CDR3 sequences listed, 15% to 20% are singletons. The sample comprised CD8+ T cells from PBMCs. The sequence derives from a human donor in good health (CMV status not recorded). Some clones in this sample may be carry-over from other donors' samples. The rearrangement links TRBV7-6 to TRBJ2-7, with no clear D. CDR3 sequence: CASSLLGAEQYF. CDR3 DNA sequence: TGTGCCAGCAGCTTACTAGGAGCCGAGCAGTACTTC. Variable domain in full (rest from reference TRBV7-6 and TRBJ2-7): GAGVSQSPRYKVTKRGQDVALRCDPISGHVSLYWYRQALGQGPEFLTYFNYEAQQDKSGLPNDRFSAERPEGSISTLTIQRTEQRDSAMYRCASSLLGAEQYFGPGTRLTVT.